The 17 T cell receptor beta chains reported below all come from one sample, sequenced in a study of T cells in narcolepsy. Libraries were prepared by immunoSEQ multiplex PCR; TCRdb keeps only in-frame clonotypes and omits some of them. The profile shows over 15,000 clones, less than 90% of them singletons. Sequencing was performed on memory (CD45RA-) CD4+ T cells from blood. The receptors were sampled from a human donor in good health.

The V gene is TRBV7-8, the J gene TRBJ2-7; the match to TRBD1 covers 9 bases. J gave up 2 bases and V 5 bases, and 10 bases lay outside the gene matches. Germline-derived CDR1 and CDR2 are SGHVS and FQNEAQ. The CDR3 extends over 16 amino acids. The CDR3 DNA follows: TGTGCCAGCAGCCCCAGGACAGGGGCCCCCCCCTACGAGCAGTACTTC. Protein product: CASSPRTGAPPYEQYF.

The chain has TRBV4-2 and TRBJ2-6; 9 bases line up with TRBD1. V lost 3 bases and J lost 0; bases outside the gene matches: 3. The CDR3 is 17 residues long. The germline V gene encodes CDR1 LGHNA and CDR2 YNFKEQ. The CDR3: CASSQGTGISGANVLTF. In nucleotides, the CDR3 is TGTGCCAGCAGCCAGGGGACAGGGATCTCTGGGGCCAACGTCCTGACTTTC.

The V call is TRBV19, the J call TRBJ1-4; D not resolved. Trimming stripped 7 bases from V and 10 bases from J, with 7 bases between. The CDR3 covers 10 residues. Germline CDR1 is LNHDA and CDR2 is SQIVND (reference sequence). This chain's CDR3 is CASKSGKLFF. DNA of the CDR3: TGTGCCAGTAAATCCGGAAAACTGTTTTTT.

V and J are TRBV7-9 and TRBJ1-6, with D tentatively TRBD1 (6 bases). The length of the CDR3 is 16 residues. Germline loops: CDR1 SEHNR, CDR2 FQNEAQ (reference sequence). The V end lost 4 bases, the J end lost 4 bases, and 14 bases lay between the germline ends. The CDR3 nucleotides are TGTGCCAGCAGCTCTGGGGACAAGGAATATAATTCACCCCTCCACTTT. It translates to CASSSGDKEYNSPLHF.

The V gene is TRBV4-2, the J gene TRBJ2-5, with TRBD2 matching 14 bases. There are 18 residues in the CDR3. The V segment lost 0 bases and the J segment 5 bases; nucleotides outside the gene matches: 8. CDR1 and CDR2 from the germline V gene are LGHNA and YNFKEQ. The CDR3 DNA follows: TGTGCCAGCAGCCAAGATTACGGGACTAGCGGGAGAATGGAGACCCAGTACTTC. This translates into CASSQDYGTSGRMETQYF.

The chain joins TRBV5-6 to TRBJ2-3; D is ambiguous. V lost 4 bases, J lost 5 bases, and 14 bases lay in between. Germline V gives CDR1 SGHDT, CDR2 YYEEEE. This CDR3 has 14 amino acids. DNA for the CDR3: TGTGCCAGCAGCCTCGGGCCGCTCGGAGATACGCAGTATTTT. This encodes CASSLGPLGDTQYF.

The chain employs TRBV29-1 and TRBJ1-5, with D possibly being TRBD1 (5 bases). Looked up from germline, CDR1 is SQVTM and CDR2 is ANQGSEA. The CDR3 runs to 12 residues. Deletions cut 4 bases from V and 4 bases from J, with 8 bases between. DNA of the CDR3: TGCAGCGTTGGAGGACAAAATCAGCCCCAGCATTTT. Its protein product is CSVGGQNQPQHF.

In its sample, this clone was seen a few times. The rearrangement joins TRBV7-2 to TRBJ2-2; D uncertain. The ends were cut back, 4 bases at V and 10 bases at J, with 16 bases in the middle. The CDR3 covers 14 residues. Germline V gene data show CDR1 as SGHTA and CDR2 as FQGNSA. The CDR3 region is CASSYEGYGSELFF. Here the CDR3 DNA reads TGTGCCAGCAGCTACGAAGGGTACGGCTCGGAGCTGTTTTTT.

The rearrangement links TRBV6-1 to TRBJ1-2; TRBD1 is a possible D gene (6 bases). Germline CDR1 and CDR2: MNHNS and SASEGT. The CDR3 sequence is 15 residues long. Trimming took off 4 bases at V and 5 bases at J, with 17 bases between the two ends. The CDR3 DNA reads TGTGCCAGCAGTGTGACAGGTCGGTTTGGATATGGCTACACCTTC. Protein product: CASSVTGRFGYGYTF.

This sequence joins TRBV5-1 and TRBJ2-6; D possibly corresponds to TRBD1 (6 bases). Germline V gene data show CDR1 as SGHRS and CDR2 as YFSETQ. CDR3 size: 15 residues. Trimming took off 6 bases at V and 0 bases at J, with 10 bases between the two ends. This CDR3 reads CASIGQNSGANVLTF. The CDR3 DNA is TGCGCCAGCATAGGACAGAACTCTGGGGCCAACGTCCTGACTTTC.

The chain couples TRBV29-1 to TRBJ2-7, with D maybe TRBD1 (6 bases). Germline loops: CDR1 SQVTM, CDR2 ANQGSEA. CDR3 length: 14 amino acids. V lost 4 bases, J lost 0 bases, and 13 bases lay in between. The CDR3 loop is CSVVRGHRSYEQYF. The DNA for the CDR3 is TGCAGCGTTGTAAGGGGACACCGCTCCTACGAGCAGTACTTC.

This chain uses TRBV5-5 with TRBJ1-2; 10 bases are a match to TRBD1. The trim removed 4 bases at V and 6 bases at J, leaving 9 bases unmatched. The germline V gene has CDR1 SGHKS and CDR2 YYEKEE (reference sequence). The length of the CDR3 is 15 residues. DNA for the CDR3: TGTGCCAGCAGCACCAGCGACAGGGGGCGAAATGGCTACACCTTC. Protein: CASSTSDRGRNGYTF.

The V and J genes are TRBV10-3 and TRBJ2-3; the D is unclear. Trimming stripped 4 bases from V and 5 bases from J, with 19 bases between. The germline V gene has CDR1 ENHRY and CDR2 SYGVKD. The CDR3 is 16 amino acids. The DNA for the CDR3 is TGTGCCATCAGTGGGTCGGGCCCGGCTAGTTTAGATACGCAGTATTTT. This gives the protein CAISGSGPASLDTQYF.

The rearrangement links TRBV5-1 to TRBJ2-1, with 7 bases identical to TRBD2. CDR3 length: 15 amino acids. Germline lookup yields CDR1 SGHRS and CDR2 YFSETQ. The J segment lost 7 bases and the V segment lost 2 bases, leaving 9 bases of the junction unmatched. CDR3 nucleotides: TGCGCCAGCAGCTTAGAGGGACTACCCCTGAATGAGCAGTTCTTC. Its protein product is CASSLEGLPLNEQFF.

The CDR3 bases are TGTGCCAGCAGTCCGGGACTAGCGGGAGGCAATGAGCAGTTCTTC. Protein product: CASSPGLAGGNEQFF. The chain couples TRBV2 to TRBJ2-1; 15 bases fit TRBD2. V was pared by 5 bases and J by 6 bases, with 2 bases of the junction left unmatched. This CDR3 is built from 15 residues. Germline CDR1 and CDR2: SNHLY and FYNNEI.

This clone was observed a handful of times. In nucleotides, the CDR3 is TGTGCCAGCAGCGTAGGGGGACCCGGAGGAACAGATACGCAGTATTTT. This sequence encodes CASSVGGPGGTDTQYF. The chain is built from TRBV9 and TRBJ2-3; the D call may be TRBD1 or TRBD2 (5 bases each). In germline, CDR1 is SGDLS, CDR2 YYNGEE. Deletions cut 0 bases from V and 3 bases from J, with 14 bases between. CDR3 size: 16 residues.

The rearrangement uses TRBV30 and TRBJ1-5; D call uncertain. Germline CDR1 GTSNPN, CDR2 SVGIG (reference sequence). The CDR3 sequence is 14 residues long. V lost 4 bases and J lost 1, with 11 bases in between. CDR3 in amino acids: CAWTQGFSNQPQHF. CDR3 coding DNA: TGTGCCTGGACGCAAGGGTTCAGCAATCAGCCCCAGCATTTT.